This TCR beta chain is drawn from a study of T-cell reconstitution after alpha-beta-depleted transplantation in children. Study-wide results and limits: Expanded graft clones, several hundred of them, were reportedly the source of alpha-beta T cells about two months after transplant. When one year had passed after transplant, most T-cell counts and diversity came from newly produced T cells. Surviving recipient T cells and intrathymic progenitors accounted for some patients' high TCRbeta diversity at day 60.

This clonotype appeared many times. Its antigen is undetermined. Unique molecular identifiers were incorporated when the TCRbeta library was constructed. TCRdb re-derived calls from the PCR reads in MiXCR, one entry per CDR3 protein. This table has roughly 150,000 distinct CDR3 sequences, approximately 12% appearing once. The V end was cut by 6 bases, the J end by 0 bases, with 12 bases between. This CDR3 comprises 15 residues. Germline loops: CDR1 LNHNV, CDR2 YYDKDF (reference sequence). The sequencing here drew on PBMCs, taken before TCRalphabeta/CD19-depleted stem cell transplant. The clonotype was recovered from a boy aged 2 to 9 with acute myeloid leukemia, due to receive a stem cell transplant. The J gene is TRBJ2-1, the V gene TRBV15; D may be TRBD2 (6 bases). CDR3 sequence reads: CATSIRDFSYNEQFF. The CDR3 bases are TGTGCCACCAGTATCCGGGACTTCTCCTACAATGAGCAGTTCTTC.